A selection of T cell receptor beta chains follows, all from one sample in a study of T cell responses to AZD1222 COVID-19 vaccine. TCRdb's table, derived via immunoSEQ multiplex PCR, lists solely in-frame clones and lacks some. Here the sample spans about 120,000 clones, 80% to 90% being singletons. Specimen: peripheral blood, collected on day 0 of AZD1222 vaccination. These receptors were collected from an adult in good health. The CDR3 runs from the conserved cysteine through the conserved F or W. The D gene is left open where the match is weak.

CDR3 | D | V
CASSTASGANVLTF | . | TRBV18
CSFTGPSDAQHF | . | TRBV29-1
CASSLQGATGELFF | TRBD1 | TRBV7-7
CASSLVAAGAGYEQYF | . | TRBV11-2
CASRRGGTIRETQYF | . | TRBV2
CATSRGRNSPLHF | . | TRBV15
CASSHPDRDAHEQYF | TRBD1 | TRBV4-1
CAGATGANVLTF | . | TRBV30
CATSDVGSGRETQYF | TRBD2 | TRBV24-1
CASLSSHYEQYF | . | TRBV9
CASTTGVGQPQHF | TRBD1 | TRBV10-2
CASSQYVLGGLRYEQYF | . | TRBV4-1
CASSRTLSGTEAFF | . | TRBV11-2